Listed here are 14 T cell receptor beta chains from one sample, sequenced in a study of T-cell memory formation after mild COVID-19. One entry per CDR3 protein, called by TCRdb with MiXCR from the 5' RACE reads. The data hold 250,000 to 350,000 distinct CDR3 sequences, with 15% to 20% observed a single time. Sequenced: PBMCs or a T cell subset sorted from them (not recorded which). The receptors were sampled from a man younger than 30 who had mild COVID-19 (a few samples of this study predate the infection). Cell type and time point are not known.

The chain links TRBV20-1 to TRBJ1-1; D is possibly TRBD1 (6 bases). CDR1 and CDR2 (germline): DFQATT, SNEGSKA (reference sequence). The V end was cut by 6 bases, the J end by 5 bases, with 16 bases between. This CDR3 comprises 13 residues. The CDR3 DNA sequence: TGCAGTGCCCCGTCGGGGGGCGGAACTGAAGCTTTCTTT. Protein product: CSAPSGGGTEAFF.

This clonotype was observed a few times. This sequence joins TRBV7-9 and TRBJ1-1, with 7 nucleotides matching TRBD1. V dropped 5 bases and J dropped 8; count of bases not matched to a gene: 5. Per germline, CDR1 SEHNR and CDR2 FQNEAQ (reference sequence). CDR3 length: 12 amino acids. This CDR3 reads CASSPTGDEAFF. In DNA form, the CDR3 reads TGTGCCAGCAGCCCTACAGGGGACGAAGCTTTCTTT.

This clonotype came up a few times. This chain links TRBV6-1 with TRBJ1-2, with 8 positions matching TRBD1. V lost 4 bases and J lost 3; bases outside the gene matches: 4. CDR1 and CDR2 from the germline V gene are MNHNS and SASEGT. The CDR3 covers 14 residues. This CDR3 is CASSVQGADYGYTF. CDR3 bases: TGTGCCAGCAGTGTCCAGGGGGCGGACTATGGCTACACCTTC.

The chain recombines TRBV4-1 with TRBJ1-1; D is unclear. There are 15 residues in the CDR3. CDR1 is MGHRA and CDR2 is YSYEKL in the germline V gene. V gave up 1 base and J gave up 4 bases, with 13 bases separating them. CDR3 region: CASSQVLGIGTEAFF. The DNA for the CDR3 is TGCGCCAGCAGCCAAGTTTTGGGGATTGGCACTGAAGCTTTCTTT.

The chain joins TRBV28 to TRBJ2-5; possibly TRBD2 for D (6 bases). This CDR3 is 15 amino acids long. Germline lookup yields CDR1 MDHEN and CDR2 SYDVKM. V was pared by 3 bases and J by 5 bases, with 16 bases between. CDR3 bases: TGTGCCAGCAGTTTGGGGGGAATCGGGAAGGAGACCCAGTACTTC. It translates to CASSLGGIGKETQYF.

This clonotype appeared a few times. The chain recombines TRBV6-1 with TRBJ2-5; D not resolved. The CDR3 loop spans 12 amino acids. The V gene's germline CDR1 is MNHNS and CDR2 SASEGT. The germline V and J ends were trimmed by 6 bases and 4 bases, with 9 bases remaining between them. CDR3 protein: CASSAESETQYF. DNA of the CDR3: TGTGCCAGCAGCGCGGAATCAGAGACCCAGTACTTC.

The chain carries TRBV7-2 and TRBJ1-5; maybe TRBD1 (6 bases). V lost 1 base and J 2 bases, leaving 15 bases between the germline ends. Germline values: CDR1 SGHTA, CDR2 FQGNSA. The CDR3 consists of 17 residues. The CDR3 DNA is TGTGCCAGCAGCTTAGATGGGCTCCGACAGGGCAATCAGCCCCAGCATTTT. It encodes CASSLDGLRQGNQPQHF. Variable domain in full (rest from reference TRBV7-2 and TRBJ1-5): GAGVSQSPSNKVTEKGKDVELRCDPISGHTALYWYRQSLGQGLEFLIYFQGNSAPDKSGLPSDRFSAERTGGSVSTLTIQRTQQEDSAVYLCASSLDGLRQGNQPQHFGDGTRLSIL.

The gene calls are TRBV6-5 and TRBJ2-1, with 11 positions matching TRBD2. The CDR3 is made up of 16 amino acids. Trimming cost V 6 bases and J 2 bases; bases outside gene matches: 6. Germline V gene data show CDR1 as MNHEY and CDR2 as SVGAGI. The CDR3, as DNA: TGTGCCAGCAGACAACTAGCGGGGGTTACCTACAATGAGCAGTTCTTC. It specifies CASRQLAGVTYNEQFF.

The V and J genes are TRBV5-1 and TRBJ1-1; TRBD1 is a possible D gene (6 bases). The CDR3 spans 15 residues. Germline values: CDR1 SGHRS, CDR2 YFSETQ. Trimming removed 4 bases at V and 5 bases at J, with 18 bases between. The CDR3 is CASSTPGQRKTEAFF. CDR3 DNA sequence: TGCGCCAGCAGCACCCCGGGACAAAGGAAAACTGAAGCTTTCTTT.

This clonotype occurred a few times. The chain links TRBV12-3 or TRBV12-4 to TRBJ1-1, with D possibly matching TRBD1 (6 bases). The V end was cut by 6 bases, the J end by 5 bases, with 16 bases between. This CDR3 comprises 14 residues. Here the CDR3 DNA reads TGTGCCAGCAGCCCGACAGGAAAGGGGACTGAAGCTTTCTTT. It is translated as CASSPTGKGTEAFF.

This clonotype occurred a few times. The chain combines TRBV4-1 with TRBJ2-4; D perhaps matches TRBD2 (6 bases). CDR3 size: 16 residues. CDR1 and CDR2 (germline): MGHRA, YSYEKL. V lost 3 bases to trimming and J lost 9 bases, with 21 bases between them. The DNA for the CDR3 is TGCGCCAGCAGCCATGATAGGGACGCGGACTATCCCATTCAGTACTTC. Its translation is CASSHDRDADYPIQYF.

The rearrangement uses TRBV5-1 and TRBJ1-4; D uncertain. Germline CDR1 and CDR2: SGHRS and YFSETQ. This CDR3 spans 13 amino acids. Trimming cost V 3 bases and J 5 bases, with 8 bases left between them. CDR3 DNA: TGCGCCAGCAGCTCCATCCCCAATGAAAAACTGTTTTTT. This codes for CASSSIPNEKLFF.

This chain uses TRBV2 with TRBJ1-3, with no clear D. V was trimmed by 3 bases and J by 2 bases, leaving 11 bases between them. The germline CDR1 and CDR2 sequences are SNHLY and FYNNEI. There are 15 residues in the CDR3. The CDR3 DNA is TGTGCCAGCAGTGATAGGCCTTCCGCTGGAAACACCATATATTTT. Protein: CASSDRPSAGNTIYF.

In its sample, this clonotype was seen a few times. The rearrangement links TRBV7-9 to TRBJ2-7; tentative D call: TRBD2 (8 bases). CDR1 and CDR2 from the germline V gene are SEHNR and FQNEAQ (reference sequence). Trimming left V 4 bases short and J 3 bases short, with 16 bases between. This CDR3 is built from 15 residues. The CDR3 is CASSSGGTAHYEQYF. The CDR3 nucleotides read TGTGCCAGCAGCTCGGGGGGGACAGCCCACTACGAGCAGTACTTC.